A selection of T cell receptor beta chains follows, all from one sample in a study of blood T cell repertoires in COVID-19. Sequenced by immunoSEQ multiplex PCR; TCRdb stores in-frame clones only, minus some. The table has roughly 99,000 clones, 85% to 90% seen once; the top ten hold about 1.9%. Sequencing was performed on peripheral blood. These receptors came from a man between 50 and 59 years old with COVID-19, enrolled during active disease. Both conserved end residues are part of each CDR3. A D gene is named only where the DNA matches it firmly. Only part of the rows carry a size: once, few, many, or a class if the clone is expanded.

J gene,clone size,D gene,V gene,CDR3 DNA,CDR3 protein
TRBJ1-4,-,-,TRBV5-4,TGTGCCAGCAGCTTGAACAGAAATGAAAAACTGTTTTTT,CASSLNRNEKLFF
TRBJ2-1,once,TRBD2,TRBV18,TGTGCCAGCTCACCGGGGCTAGCGGAAAATGAGCAGTTCTTC,CASSPGLAENEQFF
TRBJ2-1,-,TRBD2,TRBV11-3,TGTGCCAGCAGCTTAGAGGGTAGCGGGGGCCACAATGAGCAGTTCTTC,CASSLEGSGGHNEQFF
TRBJ1-5,few,TRBD1,TRBV19,TGTGCCAGTAGTAGGGACAGGGTTTTGAATCAGCCCCAGCATTTT,CASSRDRVLNQPQHF
TRBJ2-3,-,-,TRBV6-5,TGTGCCAGCAGAGATGGACATACTAGCACAGATACGCAGTATTTT,CASRDGHTSTDTQYF
TRBJ1-6,-,-,TRBV11-2,TGTGCCAGCAGCCAAGAAAGACGGGGAGGTAATTCACCCCTCCACTTT,CASSQERRGGNSPLHF
TRBJ2-1,-,TRBD2,TRBV7-6,TGTGCCAGCAGCTTAGGCAGTGGGACTAGCGGAAACAATGAGCAGTTCTTC,CASSLGSGTSGNNEQFF
TRBJ2-1,few,-,TRBV19,TGTGCCAGTAGCTATTTTGCGGGCAGGGGGGCGAATGAGCAGTTCTTC,CASSYFAGRGANEQFF
TRBJ2-7,-,TRBD1,TRBV2,TGTGCCAGCAGTGAAATTGCAGGGGGAGAGCAGTACTTC,CASSEIAGGEQYF
TRBJ1-5,-,-,TRBV20-1,TGCAGTGCTAGTGTGTCAGGAGGAGGGGTCAATCAGCCCCAGCATTTT,CSASVSGGGVNQPQHF
TRBJ1-3,-,-,TRBV30,TGTGCCTGGAGACCCGGGACAACTGGAAACACCATATATTTT,CAWRPGTTGNTIYF
TRBJ2-2,-,TRBD1,TRBV28,TGTGCCAGCAGCGATTTACAGGGGGCGCTCACCGGGGAGCTGTTTTTT,CASSDLQGALTGELFF
TRBJ1-5,-,-,TRBV3-1/TRBV3-2,TGTGCCAGCAGCCAAGCCTATAGCAATCAGCCCCAGCATTTT,CASSQAYSNQPQHF
TRBJ2-7,-,TRBD1,TRBV28,TGTGCCAGCAGTTTCCCTGGTGACAGGGTCCACGAGCAGTACTTC,CASSFPGDRVHEQYF
TRBJ1-1,-,-,TRBV10-1,TGCGCCAGCAGACGAGACATGAACACTGAAGCTTTCTTT,CASRRDMNTEAFF
TRBJ2-3,-,-,TRBV6-5,TGTGCCAGCAGTCCAGGGGCGTGGGATACGCAGTATTTT,CASSPGAWDTQYF
TRBJ2-2,-,-,TRBV7-8,TGTGCCAGCAGCTTAGACAGGGTCACCGGGGAGCTGTTTTTT,CASSLDRVTGELFF
TRBJ2-5,-,-,TRBV28,TGTGCCAGCAGTCCCCTGGGGGCGATAGGAGAGACCCAGTACTTC,CASSPLGAIGETQYF
TRBJ2-1,-,TRBD2,TRBV7-6,TGTGCCAGCAGCTTAGGAGCGGGGGGGGACAATGAGCAGTTCTTC,CASSLGAGGDNEQFF
TRBJ2-1,-,-,TRBV24-1,TGTGCCACCAGTGAGGGAAGGGGCGATGAGCAGTTCTTC,CATSEGRGDEQFF
TRBJ1-1,-,-,TRBV6-5,TGTGCCAGCAGTTACGGCGGAAACACTGAAGCTTTCTTT,CASSYGGNTEAFF
TRBJ1-1,-,TRBD1,TRBV18,TGTGCCAGCTCATCGTACAGGGGGTTGGACACTGAAGCTTTCTTT,CASSSYRGLDTEAFF
TRBJ2-2,-,TRBD2,TRBV20-1,TGCAGTGCTAGTGCCCCGCCGGGACTAGCCTTGGGGGTAGAAACCGGGGAGCTGTTTTTT,CSASAPPGLALGVETGELFF
TRBJ1-3,-,-,TRBV5-4,TGTGCCAGCAGCTTGGCGGCAGGCATCTCTGGAAACACCATATATTTT,CASSLAAGISGNTIYF
TRBJ2-2,-,-,TRBV11-2,TGTGCCAGCACCCTGTTCGGGGAGCTGTTTTTT,CASTLFGELFF
TRBJ1-3,-,-,TRBV3-1/TRBV3-2,TGTGCCAGCAGCCTACAGACTAGCTCTGGAAACACCATATATTTT,CASSLQTSSGNTIYF
TRBJ1-3,-,-,TRBV4-1,TGCGCCAGCAGCCAAGGACCGCCTCGGGGGGCGCGGGGAAACACCATATATTTT,CASSQGPPRGARGNTIYF
TRBJ1-1,-,-,TRBV6-5,TGTGCCAGCAGTCAGACCGGGGGGAGTGAAGCTTTCTTT,CASSQTGGSEAFF
TRBJ2-3,-,TRBD1,TRBV19,TGTGCCAGTAGCCAGGACAGGGGGTATAGCACAGATACGCAGTATTTT,CASSQDRGYSTDTQYF
TRBJ1-4,-,-,TRBV3-1/TRBV3-2,TGTGCCAGCAGCCAAGTCGCTAGTGGTGGTGAAAAACTGTTTTTT,CASSQVASGGEKLFF
TRBJ2-5,-,TRBD2,TRBV25-1,TGTGCCAGCAGGGGACTAGCGGGGGAGACCCAGTACTTC,CASRGLAGETQYF
TRBJ2-1,-,TRBD2,TRBV7-6,TGTGCCAGCAGCGCTCGATTTAGCGGGAGCTCCTACAATGAGCAGTTCTTC,CASSARFSGSSYNEQFF
TRBJ2-1,-,-,TRBV5-8,TGTGCCAGCAGCTCTACAGGGTATAATGAGCAGTTCTTC,CASSSTGYNEQFF